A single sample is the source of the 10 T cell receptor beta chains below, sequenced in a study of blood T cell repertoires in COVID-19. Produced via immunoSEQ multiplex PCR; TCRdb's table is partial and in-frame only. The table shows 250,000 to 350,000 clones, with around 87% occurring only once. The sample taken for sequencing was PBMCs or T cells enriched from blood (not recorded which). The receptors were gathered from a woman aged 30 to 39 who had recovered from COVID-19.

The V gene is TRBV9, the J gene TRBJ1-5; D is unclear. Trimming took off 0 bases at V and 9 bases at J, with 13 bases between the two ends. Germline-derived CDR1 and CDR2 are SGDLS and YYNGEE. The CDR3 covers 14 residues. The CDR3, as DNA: TGTGCCAGCAGCGTAGGTCCGGGCGGAGGGCCCCAGCATTTT. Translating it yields CASSVGPGGGPQHF.

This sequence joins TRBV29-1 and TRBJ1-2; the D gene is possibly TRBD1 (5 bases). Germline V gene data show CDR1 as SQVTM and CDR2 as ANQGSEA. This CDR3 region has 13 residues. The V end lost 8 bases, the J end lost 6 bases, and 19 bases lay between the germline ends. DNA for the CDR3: TGCAGCTCGAGACGAGGGGAGGTCGATGGCTACACCTTC. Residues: CSSRRGEVDGYTF.

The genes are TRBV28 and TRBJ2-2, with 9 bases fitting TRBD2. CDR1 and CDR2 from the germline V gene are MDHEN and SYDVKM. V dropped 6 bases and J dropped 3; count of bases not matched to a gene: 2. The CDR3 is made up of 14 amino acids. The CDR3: CASRAGGDTGELFF. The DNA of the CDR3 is TGTGCCAGCAGAGCGGGGGGAGACACCGGGGAGCTGTTTTTT. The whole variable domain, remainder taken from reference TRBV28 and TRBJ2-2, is DVKVTQSSRYLVKRTGEKVFLECVQDMDHENMFWYRQDPGLGLRLIYFSYDVKMKEKGDIPEGYSVSREKKERFSLILESASTNQTSMYLCASRAGGDTGELFFGEGSRLTVL.

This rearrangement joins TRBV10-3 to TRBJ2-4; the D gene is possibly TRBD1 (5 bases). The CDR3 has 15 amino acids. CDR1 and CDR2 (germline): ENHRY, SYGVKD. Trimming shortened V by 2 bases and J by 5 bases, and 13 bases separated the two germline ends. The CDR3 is CAISEPQGVQNIQYF. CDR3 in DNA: TGTGCCATCAGTGAGCCACAAGGGGTACAAAACATTCAGTACTTC.

For the CDR3, the DNA is TGCGCCAGCAGCTTCTCCCTGACTAGCGGGGGGGCCGGGAACGAGCAGTACTTC. Protein product: CASSFSLTSGGAGNEQYF. V gene TRBV5-1 combines with J gene TRBJ2-7; TRBD2 agrees at 14 bases. The germline CDR1 and CDR2 sequences are SGHRS and YFSETQ. CDR3 length equals 18 residues. V was pared by 2 bases and J by 5 bases, with 12 bases of the junction left unmatched. Filled out from reference TRBV5-1 and TRBJ2-7, the complete variable domain reads KAGVTQTPRYLIKTRGQQVTLSCSPISGHRSVSWYQQTPGQGLQFLFEYFSETQRNKGNFPGRFSGRQFSNSRSEMNVSTLELGDSALYLCASSFSLTSGGAGNEQYFGPGTRLTVT.

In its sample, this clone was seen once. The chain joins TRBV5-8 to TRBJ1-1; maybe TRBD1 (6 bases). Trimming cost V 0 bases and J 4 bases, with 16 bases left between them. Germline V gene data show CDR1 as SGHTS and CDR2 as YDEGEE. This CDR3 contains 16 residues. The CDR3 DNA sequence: TGTGCCAGCAGCTTGGGCCGGACAGCGAGAATCACTGAAGCTTTCTTT. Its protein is CASSLGRTARITEAFF.

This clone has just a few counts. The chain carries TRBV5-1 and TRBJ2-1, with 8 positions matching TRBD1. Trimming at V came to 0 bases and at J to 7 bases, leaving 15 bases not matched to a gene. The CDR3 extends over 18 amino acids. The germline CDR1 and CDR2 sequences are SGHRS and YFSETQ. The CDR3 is CASSLAVVSGTGINEQFF. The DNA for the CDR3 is TGCGCCAGCAGCTTGGCCGTGGTGTCCGGGACAGGTATAAATGAGCAGTTCTTC.

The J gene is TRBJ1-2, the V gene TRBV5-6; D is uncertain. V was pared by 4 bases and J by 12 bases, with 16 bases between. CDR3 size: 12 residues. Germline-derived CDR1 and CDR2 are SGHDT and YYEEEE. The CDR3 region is CASSKGGTAHTF. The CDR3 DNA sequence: TGTGCCAGCAGCAAAGGAGGAACGGCCCACACCTTC.

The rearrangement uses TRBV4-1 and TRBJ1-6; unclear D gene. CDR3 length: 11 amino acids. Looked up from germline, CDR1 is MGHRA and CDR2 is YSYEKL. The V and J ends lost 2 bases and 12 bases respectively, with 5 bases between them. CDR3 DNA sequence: TGCGCCAGCAGCCAAAGCGGACCCCTCCACTTT. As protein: CASSQSGPLHF.

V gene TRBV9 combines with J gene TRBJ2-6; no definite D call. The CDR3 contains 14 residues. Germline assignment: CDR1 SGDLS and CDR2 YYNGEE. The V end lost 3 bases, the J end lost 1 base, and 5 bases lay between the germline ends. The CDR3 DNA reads TGTGCCAGCAGCGCCGGTTCTGGGGCCAACGTCCTGACTTTC. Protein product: CASSAGSGANVLTF.